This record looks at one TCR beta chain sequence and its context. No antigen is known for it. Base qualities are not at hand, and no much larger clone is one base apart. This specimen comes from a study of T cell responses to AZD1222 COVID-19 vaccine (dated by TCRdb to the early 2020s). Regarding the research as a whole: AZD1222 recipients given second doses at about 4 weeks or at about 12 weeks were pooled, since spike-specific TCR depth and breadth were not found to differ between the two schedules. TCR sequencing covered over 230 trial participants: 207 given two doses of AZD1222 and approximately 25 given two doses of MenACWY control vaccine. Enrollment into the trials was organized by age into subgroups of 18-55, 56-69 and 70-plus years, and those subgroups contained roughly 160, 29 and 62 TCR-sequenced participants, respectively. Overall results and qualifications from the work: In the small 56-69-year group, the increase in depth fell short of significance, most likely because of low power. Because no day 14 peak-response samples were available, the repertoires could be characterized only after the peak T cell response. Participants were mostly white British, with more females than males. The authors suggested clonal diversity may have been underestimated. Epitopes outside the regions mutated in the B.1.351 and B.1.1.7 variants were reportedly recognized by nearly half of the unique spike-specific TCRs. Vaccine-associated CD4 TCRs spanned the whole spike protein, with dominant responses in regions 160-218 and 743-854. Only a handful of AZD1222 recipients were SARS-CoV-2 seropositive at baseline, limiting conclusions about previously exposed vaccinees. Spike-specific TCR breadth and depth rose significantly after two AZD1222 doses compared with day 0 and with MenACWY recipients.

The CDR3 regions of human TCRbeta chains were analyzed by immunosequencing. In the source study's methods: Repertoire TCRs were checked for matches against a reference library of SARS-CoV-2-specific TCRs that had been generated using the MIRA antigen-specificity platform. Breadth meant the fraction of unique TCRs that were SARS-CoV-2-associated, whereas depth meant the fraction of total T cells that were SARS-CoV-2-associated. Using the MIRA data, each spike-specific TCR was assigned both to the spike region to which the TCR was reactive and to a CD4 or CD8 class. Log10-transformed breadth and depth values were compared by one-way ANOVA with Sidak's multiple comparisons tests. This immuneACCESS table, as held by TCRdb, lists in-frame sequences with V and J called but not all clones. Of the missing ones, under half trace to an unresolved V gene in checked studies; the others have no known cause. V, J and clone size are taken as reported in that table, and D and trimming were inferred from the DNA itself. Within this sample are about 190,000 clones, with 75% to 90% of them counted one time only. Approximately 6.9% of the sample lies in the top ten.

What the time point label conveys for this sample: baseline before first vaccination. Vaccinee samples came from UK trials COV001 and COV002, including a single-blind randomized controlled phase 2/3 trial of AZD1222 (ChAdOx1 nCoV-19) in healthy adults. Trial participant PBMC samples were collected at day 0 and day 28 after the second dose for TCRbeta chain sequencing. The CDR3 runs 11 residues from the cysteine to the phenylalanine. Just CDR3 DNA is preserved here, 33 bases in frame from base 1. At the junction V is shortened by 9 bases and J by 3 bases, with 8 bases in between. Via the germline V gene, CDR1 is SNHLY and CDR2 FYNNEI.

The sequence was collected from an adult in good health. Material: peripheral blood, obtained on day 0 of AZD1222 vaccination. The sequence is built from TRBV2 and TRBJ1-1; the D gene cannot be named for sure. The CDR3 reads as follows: CARGGDTEAFF. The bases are TGTGCCAGAGGAGGAGACACTGAAGCTTTCTTT.